The source of this T cell receptor beta chain is a study of blood T cells in healthy people across ages. Using a J-beta primer mix together with a sample-barcoded 5' primer, a second PCR was run for roughly 6 to 11 cycles. TCRdb re-analysed the 5' RACE reads in MiXCR, keeping a single row per CDR3 protein. The sample consists of about 970,000 distinct CDR3 sequences, roughly 50% of them appearing once. Comment on this clonotype: Its cognate antigen is unknown.

V was pared by 2 bases and J by 5 bases, with 12 bases between. There are 14 residues in the CDR3. Germline V lookup: CDR1 MGHDK, CDR2 SYGVNS. Study-level points and caveats: Changes in expanded clonotypes were possibly confounded, as the CMV status of donors was unknown. Diversity of TCR beta per million T cells declined in a roughly linear way with age.

This chain uses TRBV25-1 with TRBJ2-5; D unclear. The sample was blood. The sequence derives from a woman in her sixties in good health. DNA for the CDR3: TGTGCCAGCAGTGAACCCCAGGAGAGGGAGACCCAGTACTTC. Its protein product is CASSEPQERETQYF. Based on the CDR3 plus reference TRBV25-1 and TRBJ2-5, the full variable domain is EADIYQTPRYLVIGTGKKITLECSQTMGHDKMYWYQQDPGMELHLIHYSYGVNSTEKGDLSSESTVSRIRTEHFPLTLESARPSHTSQYLCASSEPQERETQYFGPGTRLLVL.